A single sample is the source of the 24 T cell receptor beta chains below, sequenced in a study of breast tumors, draining lymph nodes, adjacent tissues. MiXCR, applied by TCRdb to the multiplex PCR reads, yields one record per CDR3 protein. The data hold 16,000 or so distinct CDR3 sequences, with roughly 46% observed a single time. Sequencing input: tumor-adjacent breast tissue. The receptors here all came from a female donor with breast cancer. Some clones in this sample may be carry-over from other donors' samples.

The genes are TRBV12-3 or TRBV12-4 and TRBJ2-1, with 8 bases aligning to TRBD2. CDR3 length: 17 amino acids. Trimming at V came to 5 bases and at J to 4 bases, leaving 13 bases not matched to a gene. In DNA form, the CDR3 reads TGTGCCAGCAGTCCGCAGGGTAGCGGGACCAGATACAATGAGCAGTTCTTC. This gives the protein CASSPQGSGTRYNEQFF.

This clonotype came up many times. The chain uses TRBV12-3 or TRBV12-4 and TRBJ1-1; D not certain. With 8 bases removed from V and 3 bases from J, the gap between germline ends came to 13 bases. The CDR3 is 13 residues long. The DNA of the CDR3 is TGTGCCAGCCGCGCACCCAAAGACACTGAAGCTTTCTTT. This translates into CASRAPKDTEAFF.

This clonotype was counted between two and nine times. The chain has TRBV12-3 or TRBV12-4 and TRBJ2-3; 7 bases align to TRBD2. The trim removed 2 bases at V and 7 bases at J, leaving 9 bases unmatched. There are 15 residues in the CDR3. This CDR3 is CASSLSGVVGYTQYF. Here the CDR3 DNA reads TGTGCCAGCAGTTTAAGCGGGGTGGTAGGATATACGCAGTATTTT.

By share, this clonotype ranks as medium-sized (0.01 to 0.1%). The chain carries TRBV4-3 and TRBJ2-7; no firm D call. CDR1 is LGHNA and CDR2 is YSLEER in the germline V gene. The V and J ends lost 1 base and 5 bases respectively, with 9 bases between them. CDR3 length: 13 amino acids. The DNA for the CDR3 is TGCGCCAGCAGCCAAGCCCCAGTCCACGAGCAGTACTTC. Translating gives CASSQAPVHEQYF.

The chain combines TRBV5-4 with TRBJ2-1; TRBD1 might be the D (5 bases). Germline V CDR1 and CDR2: SGHNT, YYREEE (reference sequence). There are 17 residues in the CDR3. V was cut by 4 bases and J by 2 bases, with 19 bases left in between. CDR3 sequence: CASSLTENYGPYNEQFF. CDR3 coding DNA: TGTGCCAGCAGCCTGACAGAGAACTATGGCCCCTACAATGAGCAGTTCTTC.

This clonotype counts as medium-sized (0.01 to 0.1%). The CDR3 coding sequence is TGTGCCAGCAGCCGCACGGCAACAAGTTCTCATGGCTACACCTTC. It yields the protein CASSRTATSSHGYTF. This rearrangement joins TRBV7-9 to TRBJ1-2; D gene uncertain. Trimming shortened V by 5 bases and J by 6 bases, and 19 bases separated the two germline ends. CDR1 and CDR2 from the germline V gene are SEHNR and FQNEAQ (reference sequence). The CDR3 spans 15 residues.

This clonotype qualifies as medium-sized. This rearrangement joins TRBV20-1 to TRBJ2-1; D might be TRBD2 (6 bases). The CDR3 sequence is 16 residues long. The germline gives CDR1 DFQATT, CDR2 SNEGSKA (reference sequence). V dropped 3 bases and J dropped 5 bases, with 20 bases sitting between them. The CDR3 region has the DNA TGCAGTGCTAGTGAATCCCCTCGGCGGGAAAACAATGAGCAGTTCTTC. Translation: CSASESPRRENNEQFF.

The gene calls are TRBV4-1 and TRBJ2-7, with 14 bases matching TRBD2. After removal of 5 bases from V and 4 bases from J, the junction contained 10 bases not matched to a gene. Germline values: CDR1 MGHRA, CDR2 YSYEKL. The length of the CDR3 is 17 residues. This CDR3 reads CASSFRLAGGFGYEQYF. CDR3 DNA sequence: TGCGCCAGCAGCTTCCGACTAGCGGGAGGGTTCGGGTACGAGCAGTACTTC.

Judged by abundance, this clonotype is medium-sized (0.01 to 0.1%). Here the CDR3 reads CASSYGNNGYTF. Written as DNA, the CDR3 is TGTGCCAGTAGCTACGGGAACAATGGCTACACCTTC. The rearrangement links TRBV19 to TRBJ1-2; D is uncertain. The CDR3 totals 12 residues. CDR1 LNHDA and CDR2 SQIVND come from the germline V gene (reference sequence). Trimming took 6 bases from V and 6 from J, leaving 11 bases between them.

This clonotype has ten or more counts. This sequence joins TRBV11-3 and TRBJ2-5, with unresolved D. This CDR3 has 12 amino acids. V lost 0 bases, J lost 7 bases, and 6 bases lay in between. Germline assignment: CDR1 SGHNT and CDR2 YENEEA. The CDR3, as DNA: TGTGCCAGCAGCTTAGATTGGAGGACCCAGTACTTC. It yields the protein CASSLDWRTQYF.

The V gene is TRBV6-1, the J gene TRBJ2-7; perhaps D is TRBD1 or TRBD2 (6 bases each). CDR3 size: 14 residues. Trimming pared 7 bases from V and 5 bases from J, leaving 18 bases between. Germline-derived CDR1 and CDR2 are MNHNS and SASEGT. CDR3 DNA: TGTGCCAGCAAGTGGGAGGCAGGGGCCGACGAGCAGTACTTC. It is translated as CASKWEAGADEQYF.

The table lists this clonotype with a few counts. The V call is TRBV4-3, the J call TRBJ2-3; 10 bases are a match to TRBD1. The CDR3 runs 15 residues. Germline V gene data show CDR1 as LGHNA and CDR2 as YSLEER. V shed 5 bases, J shed 5 bases, and the junction held 7 bases outside the gene matches. CDR3 amino acids: CASSIRDRGQDTQYF. The CDR3 nucleotides are TGCGCCAGCAGCATCCGGGACAGGGGACAAGATACGCAGTATTTT.

This clonotype turned up a few times. J is TRBJ1-5 and V is TRBV24-1, with 9 positions matching TRBD1. Germline CDR1 is KGHDR and CDR2 is SFDVKD. The CDR3 loop spans 15 amino acids. V dropped 4 bases and J dropped 4; count of bases not matched to a gene: 4. CDR3 DNA sequence: TGTGCCACCAGTGAGTACAGGGGGCCTAATCAGCCCCAGCATTTT. As protein: CATSEYRGPNQPQHF.

This clonotype was detected ten times or more. The gene calls are TRBV20-1 and TRBJ2-5, with 9 bases lining up with TRBD2. Per germline, CDR1 DFQATT and CDR2 SNEGSKA (reference sequence). The V gene end was trimmed by 2 bases and the J gene end by 7 bases; junction bases not matched to a gene: 8. The CDR3 has 14 residues. CDR3 protein: CSARPAGGGGTQYF. Written as DNA, the CDR3 is TGCAGTGCTAGACCAGCGGGAGGAGGCGGGACCCAGTACTTC.

This chain connects TRBV20-1 to TRBJ2-5; TRBD2 might be the D (6 bases). Trimming stripped 5 bases from V and 2 bases from J, with 12 bases between. The CDR3 contains 13 residues. The V gene's germline CDR1 is DFQATT and CDR2 SNEGSKA (reference sequence). In nucleotides, the CDR3 is TGCAGTGCTGGGGGAGGCAGTCAAGAGACCCAGTACTTC. Its translation is CSAGGGSQETQYF.

The chain combines TRBV7-2 with TRBJ2-7; perhaps D is TRBD1 or TRBD2 (6 bases each). Trimming took 2 bases from V and 1 from J, leaving 27 bases between them. The CDR3 consists of 20 residues. Germline CDR1 SGHTA, CDR2 FQGNSA. The CDR3 DNA reads as TGTGCCAGCAGCTTAAATCTCCAGGACAGAGAAGGACTACCTTCCTACGAGCAGTACTTC. Translation gives CASSLNLQDREGLPSYEQYF.

The V gene is TRBV25-1, the J gene TRBJ2-3; D assignment may be TRBD1 or TRBD2 (5 bases each). Trimming removed 2 bases at V and 14 bases at J, with 23 bases between. The CDR3 runs 15 residues. Germline V lookup: CDR1 MGHDK, CDR2 SYGVNS. The DNA of the CDR3 is TGTGCCAGCAGTGAACCGGGACCAGGCGTGGGGTACCCGTATTTT. Residues: CASSEPGPGVGYPYF.

At least ten counts were recorded for this clonotype. A much more abundant neighbour one base away suggests this may be a read error. Given the absence of the conserved phenylalanine or tryptophan at the CDR3 end, a read error is likely. The rearrangement uses TRBV6-1 and TRBJ1-2; 8 bases line up with TRBD1. Per germline, CDR1 MNHNS and CDR2 SASEGT. The V gene end was trimmed by 7 bases and the J gene end by 10 bases; junction bases not matched to a gene: 11. This CDR3 comprises 13 residues. CDR3 residues: CASNPDREWAYTS. CDR3 coding DNA: TGTGCCAGCAACCCGGACAGGGAGTGGGCCTACACCTCC.

In its sample, this clonotype ranks as medium-sized (0.01 to 0.1%). CDR3 in DNA: TGTGCCAGCAGGTCGGGACAGACTAATTCACCCCTCCACTTT. Protein product: CASRSGQTNSPLHF. The chain links TRBV7-3 to TRBJ1-6, with TRBD1 identical over 7 bases. The CDR3 loop spans 14 amino acids. Trimming removed 6 bases from V and 6 bases from J; junction bases left unmatched: 5. Germline CDR1 is SGHTA and CDR2 is FQGTGA.

This chain's CDR3 is CASSRDRGYEETQYF. CDR3 nucleotide sequence: TGTGCCAGCAGTCGGGACAGGGGTTATGAAGAGACCCAGTACTTC. The chain couples TRBV12-3 or TRBV12-4 to TRBJ2-5, with TRBD1 identical over 10 bases. The CDR3 is 15 amino acids. The ends lost 5 bases at V and 3 bases at J; junction bases unmatched: 6.

This clonotype was seen many times. The V gene is TRBV6-4, the J gene TRBJ2-2; D possibly uses TRBD1 or TRBD2 (6 bases each). In germline, CDR1 is MRHNA, CDR2 SNTAGT. V lost 0 bases to trimming and J lost 6 bases, with 8 bases between them. This CDR3 region has 14 residues. The CDR3 DNA reads as TGTGCCAGCAGTGACTCGAGGGGGGCCGGGGAGCTGTTTTTT. The encoded protein is CASSDSRGAGELFF.

This clonotype was seen ten or more times. The rearrangement uses TRBV13 and TRBJ2-1; a weak D match, TRBD1 (5 bases). The V gene lost 3 bases and the J gene lost 0 bases, with 12 bases spanning the gap. The CDR3 loop spans 16 amino acids. Germline CDR1 and CDR2: PRHDT and FYEKMQ (reference sequence). The CDR3 coding sequence is TGTGCCAGCAGCTTTCCGACAGAGAGCTCCTACAATGAGCAGTTCTTC. Translated, it gives CASSFPTESSYNEQFF.

This sequence joins TRBV20-1 and TRBJ2-7, with D possibly matching TRBD2 (6 bases). The germline V gene has CDR1 DFQATT and CDR2 SNEGSKA (reference sequence). This CDR3 has 12 residues. Trimming took 3 bases from V and 5 from J, leaving 11 bases between them. The DNA for the CDR3 is TGCAGTGCTAGTCAGGGAGGCCACGAGCAGTACTTC. This codes for CSASQGGHEQYF.

By share, this clonotype counts as medium-sized (0.01 to 0.1%). This chain joins TRBV6-6 and TRBJ2-1; TRBD1 might be the D (6 bases). The CDR3 contains 15 residues. V was clipped by 7 bases and J by 4 bases, with 17 bases between them. Germline V lookup: CDR1 MNHNY, CDR2 SVGAGI (reference sequence). As DNA, the CDR3 is TGTGCCAGCAAGCAGGGGACGGAGACATACAATGAGCAGTTCTTC. It translates to CASKQGTETYNEQFF.